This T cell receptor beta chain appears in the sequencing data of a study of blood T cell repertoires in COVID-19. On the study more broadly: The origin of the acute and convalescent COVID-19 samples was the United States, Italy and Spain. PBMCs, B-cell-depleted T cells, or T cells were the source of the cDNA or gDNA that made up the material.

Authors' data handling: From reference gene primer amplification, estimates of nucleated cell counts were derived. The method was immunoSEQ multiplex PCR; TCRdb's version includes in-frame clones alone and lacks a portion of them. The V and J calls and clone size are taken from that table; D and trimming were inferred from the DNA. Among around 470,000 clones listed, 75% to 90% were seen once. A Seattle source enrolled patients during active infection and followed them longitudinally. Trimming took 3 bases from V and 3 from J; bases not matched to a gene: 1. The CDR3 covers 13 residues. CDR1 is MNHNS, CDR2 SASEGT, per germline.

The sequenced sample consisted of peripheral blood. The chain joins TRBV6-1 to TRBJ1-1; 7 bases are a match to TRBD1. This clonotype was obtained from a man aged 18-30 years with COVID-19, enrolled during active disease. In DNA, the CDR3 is TGTGCCAGCAGTGAGACAGGGTACACTGAAGCTTTCTTT. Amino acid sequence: CASSETGYTEAFF.